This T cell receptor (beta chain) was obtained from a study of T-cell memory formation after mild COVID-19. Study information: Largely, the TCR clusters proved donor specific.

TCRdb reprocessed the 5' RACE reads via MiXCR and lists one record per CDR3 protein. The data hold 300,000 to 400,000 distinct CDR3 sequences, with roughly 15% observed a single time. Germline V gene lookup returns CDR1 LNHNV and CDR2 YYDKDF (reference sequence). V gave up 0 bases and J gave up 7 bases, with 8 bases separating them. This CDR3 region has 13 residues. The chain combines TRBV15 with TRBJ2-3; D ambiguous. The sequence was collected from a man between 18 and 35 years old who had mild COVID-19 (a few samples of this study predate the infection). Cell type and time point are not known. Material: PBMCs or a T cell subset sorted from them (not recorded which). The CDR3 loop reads CATSRETPNTQYF. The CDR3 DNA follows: TGTGCCACCAGCAGAGAAACACCGAATACGCAGTATTTT.